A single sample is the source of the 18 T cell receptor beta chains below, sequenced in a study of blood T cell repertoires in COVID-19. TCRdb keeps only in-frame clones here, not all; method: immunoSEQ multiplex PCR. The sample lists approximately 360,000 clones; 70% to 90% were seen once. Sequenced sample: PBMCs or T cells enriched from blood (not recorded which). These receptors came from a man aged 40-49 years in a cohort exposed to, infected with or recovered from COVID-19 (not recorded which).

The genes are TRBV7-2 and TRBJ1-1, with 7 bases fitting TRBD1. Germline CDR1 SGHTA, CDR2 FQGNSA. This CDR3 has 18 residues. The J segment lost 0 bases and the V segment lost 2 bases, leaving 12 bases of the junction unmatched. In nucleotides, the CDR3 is TGTGCCAGCAGCTTATTTCTCAGTGCGACAGGGATGAACACTGAAGCTTTCTTT. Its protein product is CASSLFLSATGMNTEAFF.

DNA of the CDR3: TGTGCCAGCAGCTCACGGTCGTTACAGGGGCTACGTGAAGGGACCCAGTACTTC. This encodes CASSSRSLQGLREGTQYF. This chain links TRBV7-9 with TRBJ2-5; 7 bases agree with TRBD1. In germline, CDR1 is SEHNR, CDR2 FQNEAQ (reference sequence). The J segment lost 7 bases and the V segment lost 4 bases, leaving 21 bases of the junction unmatched. The CDR3 totals 18 residues.

The chain's CDR3 is CAISEKGTGDQETQYF. The DNA for the CDR3 is TGTGCCATCAGTGAGAAGGGGACAGGGGACCAAGAGACCCAGTACTTC. The gene calls are TRBV10-3 and TRBJ2-5; 10 nucleotides line up with TRBD1. CDR1 is ENHRY, CDR2 SYGVKD, per germline. The CDR3 covers 16 residues. V shed 2 bases, J shed 0 bases, and the junction held 3 bases outside the gene matches.

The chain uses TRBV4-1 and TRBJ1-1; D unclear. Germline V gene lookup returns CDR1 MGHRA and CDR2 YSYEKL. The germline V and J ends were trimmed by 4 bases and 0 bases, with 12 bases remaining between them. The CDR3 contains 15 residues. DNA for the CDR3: TGCGCCAGCAGCCCCTTGACACTTATGAACACTGAAGCTTTCTTT. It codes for CASSPLTLMNTEAFF.

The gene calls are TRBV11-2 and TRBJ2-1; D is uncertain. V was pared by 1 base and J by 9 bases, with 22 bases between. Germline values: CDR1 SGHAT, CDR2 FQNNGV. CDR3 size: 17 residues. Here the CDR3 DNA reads TGTGCCAGCAGCTTAGTGGTTCGGAGCGTGGTAGACGGTGAGCAGTTCTTC. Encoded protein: CASSLVVRSVVDGEQFF.

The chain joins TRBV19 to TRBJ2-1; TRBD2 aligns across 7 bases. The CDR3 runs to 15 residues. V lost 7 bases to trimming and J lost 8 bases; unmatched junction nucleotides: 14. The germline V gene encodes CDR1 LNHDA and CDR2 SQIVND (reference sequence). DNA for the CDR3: TGTGCCAGTACCAAAACCGGCGGGAGTGGACATGAGCAGTTCTTC. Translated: CASTKTGGSGHEQFF.

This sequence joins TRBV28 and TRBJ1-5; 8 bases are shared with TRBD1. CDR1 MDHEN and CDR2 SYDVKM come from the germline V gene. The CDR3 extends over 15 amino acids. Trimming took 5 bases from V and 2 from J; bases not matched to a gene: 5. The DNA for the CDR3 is TGTGCCAGCAGTAGAGGACAGGGTGGCAATCAGCCCCAGCATTTT. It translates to CASSRGQGGNQPQHF.

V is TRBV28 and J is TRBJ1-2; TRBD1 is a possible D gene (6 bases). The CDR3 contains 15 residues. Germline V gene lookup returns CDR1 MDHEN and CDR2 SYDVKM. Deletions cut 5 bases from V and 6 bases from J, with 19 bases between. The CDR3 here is CASSPGTLAFDGYTF. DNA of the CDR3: TGTGCCAGCAGTCCGGGGACATTAGCCTTCGATGGCTACACCTTC.

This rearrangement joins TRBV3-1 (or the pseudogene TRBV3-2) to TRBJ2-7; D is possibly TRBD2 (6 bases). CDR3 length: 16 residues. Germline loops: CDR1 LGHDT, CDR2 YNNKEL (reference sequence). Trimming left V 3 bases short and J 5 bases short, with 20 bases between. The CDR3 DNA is TGTGCCAGCAGCCAGACCGTTATCATGGGGGGACACGAGCAGTACTTC. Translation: CASSQTVIMGGHEQYF.

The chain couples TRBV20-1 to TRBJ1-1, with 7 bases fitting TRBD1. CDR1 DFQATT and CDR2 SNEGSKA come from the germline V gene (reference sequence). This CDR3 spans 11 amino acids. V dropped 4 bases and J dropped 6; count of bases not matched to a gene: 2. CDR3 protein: CSAKTGSEAFF. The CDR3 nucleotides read TGCAGTGCTAAGACAGGGTCTGAAGCTTTCTTT.

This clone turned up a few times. This CDR3 is CASSDRLAGFSDTQYF. The CDR3 region has the DNA TGTGCCAGCAGCGACAGACTAGCGGGTTTTTCAGATACGCAGTATTTT. The J gene is TRBJ2-3, the V gene TRBV7-2; 10 bases are a match to TRBD2. The CDR3 spans 16 residues. Germline CDR1 is SGHTA and CDR2 is FQGNSA. V was clipped by 5 bases and J by 4 bases; unmatched bases: 9. The full variable domain, its missing parts supplied by reference TRBV7-2 and TRBJ2-3, is GAGVSQSPSNKVTEKGKDVELRCDPISGHTALYWYRQSLGQGLEFLIYFQGNSAPDKSGLPSDRFSAERTGGSVSTLTIQRTQQEDSAVYLCASSDRLAGFSDTQYFGPGTRLTVL.

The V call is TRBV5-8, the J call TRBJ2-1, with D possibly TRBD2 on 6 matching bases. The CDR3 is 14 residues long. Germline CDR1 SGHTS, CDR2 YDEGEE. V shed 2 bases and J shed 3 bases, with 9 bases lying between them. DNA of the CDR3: TGTGCCAGCAGCTTTAGCGGTTTCTACAATGAGCAGTTCTTC. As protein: CASSFSGFYNEQFF.

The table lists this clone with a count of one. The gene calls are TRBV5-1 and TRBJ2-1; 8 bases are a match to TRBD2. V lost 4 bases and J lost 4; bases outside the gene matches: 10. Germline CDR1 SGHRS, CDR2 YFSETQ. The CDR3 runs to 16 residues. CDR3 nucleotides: TGCGCCAGCAGCCAAGGAATAGCGGGGAATTACAATGAGCAGTTCTTC. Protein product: CASSQGIAGNYNEQFF.

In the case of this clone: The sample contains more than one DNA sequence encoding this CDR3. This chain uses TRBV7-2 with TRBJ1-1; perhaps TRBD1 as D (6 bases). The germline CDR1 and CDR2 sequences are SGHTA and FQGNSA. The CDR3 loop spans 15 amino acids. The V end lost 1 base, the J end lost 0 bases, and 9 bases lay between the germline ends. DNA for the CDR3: TGTGCCAGCAGCTTAGGAGGGACAATGAACACTGAAGCTTTCTTT. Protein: CASSLGGTMNTEAFF.

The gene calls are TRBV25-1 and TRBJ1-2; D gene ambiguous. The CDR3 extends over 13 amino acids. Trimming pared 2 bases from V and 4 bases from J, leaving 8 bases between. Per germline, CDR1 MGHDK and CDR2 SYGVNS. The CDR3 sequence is CASSEQNSYGYTF. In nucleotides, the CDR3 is TGTGCCAGCAGTGAACAGAACAGCTATGGCTACACCTTC.

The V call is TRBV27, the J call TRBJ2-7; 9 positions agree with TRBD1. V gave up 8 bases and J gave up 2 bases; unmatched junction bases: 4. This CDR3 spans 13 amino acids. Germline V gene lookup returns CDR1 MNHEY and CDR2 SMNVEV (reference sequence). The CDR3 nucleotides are TGTGCCAGCGGGCGACAGGGGGCCTACGAGCAGTACTTC. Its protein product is CASGRQGAYEQYF.

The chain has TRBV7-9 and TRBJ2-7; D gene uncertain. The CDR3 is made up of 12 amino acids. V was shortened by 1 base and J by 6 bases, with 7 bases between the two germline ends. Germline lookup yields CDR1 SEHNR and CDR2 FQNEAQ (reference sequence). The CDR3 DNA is TGTGCCAGCAGCTTAGGGGCCCTCGAGCAGTACTTC. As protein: CASSLGALEQYF.

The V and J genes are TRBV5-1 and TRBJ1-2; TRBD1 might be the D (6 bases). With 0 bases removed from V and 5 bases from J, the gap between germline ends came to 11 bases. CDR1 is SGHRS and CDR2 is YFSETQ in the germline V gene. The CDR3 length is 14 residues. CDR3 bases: TGCGCCAGCAGCTTGGGAGGGCAGGGGTATGGCTACACCTTC. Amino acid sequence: CASSLGGQGYGYTF.